The 2 T cell receptor beta chains in this list originate from one sample, sequenced in a study of glioma-infiltrating T cells after dendritic cell vaccination. TCRdb's table, derived via immunoSEQ multiplex PCR, lists solely in-frame clones and lacks some. The sample has 95,000 to 110,000 clones, roughly 76% seen once. Sequenced here: blood, sampled before dendritic cell vaccination. The receptors originated from a human donor with glioblastoma.

Notes on this clone: Other DNA sequences in the same sample also yield this CDR3. The chain employs TRBV2 and TRBJ1-5, with D possibly being TRBD1 (5 bases). The germline V gene has CDR1 SNHLY and CDR2 FYNNEI. Trimming left V 1 base short and J 4 bases short, with 5 bases between. This CDR3 contains 13 residues. Here the CDR3 DNA reads TGTGCCAGCAGTGAAGAGGGGAATCAGCCCCAGCATTTT. It is translated as CASSEEGNQPQHF.

Written as DNA, the CDR3 is TGTGCCAGCAGCCCCGGTTTCGACACTGAAGCTTTCTTT. Translated: CASSPGFDTEAFF. The chain joins TRBV13 to TRBJ1-1; unclear D gene. Trimming cost V 5 bases and J 3 bases, with 10 bases left between them. The germline CDR1 and CDR2 sequences are PRHDT and FYEKMQ (reference sequence). This CDR3 contains 13 residues.